This T cell receptor (beta chain) originates from a study of vaccination effects on CD4 cells after COVID-19. Findings and limits, study-wide: In the late period after vaccination, infection- and vaccine-induced clones contracted markedly.

Data came from immunoSEQ multiplex PCR; TCRdb stores just in-frame clones and leaves some out. The repertoire holds about 54,000 clones, with around 80% as singletons. Sequencing followed a ViraFEST assay step that expanded antigen-specific CD4+ T cells with viral peptide pools. A roughly 10-day culture period preceded the isolation of CD4+ T cells. On both days 3 and 7, half of the culture medium was replaced with IL-2 medium. On this clone itself: Antigen specificity is unknown.

Looked up from germline, CDR1 is MNHNY and CDR2 is SVGAGI (reference sequence). J gave up 11 bases and V 4 bases, and 6 bases lay outside the gene matches. CDR3 size: 12 residues. J is TRBJ1-1 and V is TRBV6-6, with 8 bases lining up with TRBD1. This sequence was found in a human donor who received a COVID-19 vaccine. Material: CD4+ T cells from PBMCs cultured with HCoV-229E spike peptides, obtained before COVID-19 vaccination. The CDR3 nucleotides read TGTGCCAGCAGTTTGCCGGACAGGGTTGCTTTCTTT. This translates into CASSLPDRVAFF.